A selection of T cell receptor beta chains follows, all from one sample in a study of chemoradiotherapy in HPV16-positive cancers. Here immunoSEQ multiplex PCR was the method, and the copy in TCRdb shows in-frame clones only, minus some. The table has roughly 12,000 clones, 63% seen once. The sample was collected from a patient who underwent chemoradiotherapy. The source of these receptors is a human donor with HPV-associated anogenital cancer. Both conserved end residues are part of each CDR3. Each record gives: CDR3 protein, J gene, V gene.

CDR3: CAWRLRPGNTIYF
J: TRBJ1-3
V: TRBV30

CDR3: CASSFLPGADTQYF
J: TRBJ2-3
V: TRBV27

CDR3: CASSYRTGGTTEAFF
J: TRBJ1-1
V: TRBV11-1

CDR3: CASRRDRGYNSPLHF
J: TRBJ1-6
V: TRBV7-2

CDR3: CASSLRPQGEGNTEAFF
J: TRBJ1-1
V: TRBV5-1

CDR3: CASSFSAPGNTIYF
J: TRBJ1-3
V: TRBV27

CDR3: CASSEQGTTGELFF
J: TRBJ2-2
V: TRBV10-2

CDR3: CASSQLVGGDEQYF
J: TRBJ2-7
V: TRBV6-6

CDR3: CASSDGRGGQETQYF
J: TRBJ2-5
V: TRBV9

CDR3: CASIAAGGMEAFF
J: TRBJ1-1
V: TRBV25-1

CDR3: CASSLDQGGNQPQHF
J: TRBJ1-5
V: TRBV6-5

CDR3: CASSYSDRVANQPQHF
J: TRBJ1-5
V: TRBV6-6

CDR3: CASSLTGQGYNEQFF
J: TRBJ2-1
V: TRBV7-3

CDR3: CASSWDGQGETQYF
J: TRBJ2-5
V: TRBV19

CDR3: CASSLRTGTHYEQYF
J: TRBJ2-7
V: TRBV6-1

CDR3: CASSAGIGTQYF
J: TRBJ2-5
V: TRBV28

CDR3: CASRDWPGQGTDTQYF
J: TRBJ2-3
V: TRBV11-1

CDR3: CAWSSGTLGWLKYF
J: TRBJ2-7
V: TRBV30

CDR3: CASSESGWGLALEDTQYF
J: TRBJ2-3
V: TRBV10-2

CDR3: CASNPTGAGTDTQYF
J: TRBJ2-3
V: TRBV4-1

CDR3: CAIPLRGGSLFF
J: TRBJ1-4
V: TRBV13

CDR3: CASSPDRDFTTGELFF
J: TRBJ2-2
V: TRBV18

CDR3: CASSLSGRDNSPLHF
J: TRBJ1-6
V: TRBV7-2

CDR3: CASSRRKDRATSEQFF
J: TRBJ2-1
V: TRBV11-2

CDR3: CASSFAGPGELFF
J: TRBJ2-2
V: TRBV11-2

CDR3: CASSQVVDSGANVLTF
J: TRBJ2-6
V: TRBV4-2

CDR3: CASRLARAGVGVSGGFGEQFF
J: TRBJ2-1
V: TRBV12-2

CDR3: CASAPDSSNYGYTF
J: TRBJ1-2
V: TRBV12-5

CDR3: CASSSNRVPDGYTF
J: TRBJ1-2
V: TRBV11-2

CDR3: CASRPWGYTF
J: TRBJ1-2
V: TRBV10-1

CDR3: CASLIGERGGWTDTQYF
J: TRBJ2-3
V: TRBV5-1

CDR3: CASSSRLALVGYTF
J: TRBJ1-2
V: TRBV7-8

CDR3: CASSPAQGVGAPYEQYF
J: TRBJ2-7
V: TRBV18

CDR3: CASSFLTGLSNQPQHF
J: TRBJ1-5
V: TRBV28

CDR3: CASRRTGEYGYTF
J: TRBJ1-2
V: TRBV5-1

CDR3: CSAKALAGLDEQFF
J: TRBJ2-1
V: TRBV29-1

CDR3: CASSPSSGGYNEQFF
J: TRBJ2-1
V: TRBV18

CDR3: CASTPGRGRDRGETQYF
J: TRBJ2-5
V: TRBV19

CDR3: CASSVEGLAGAQQFF
J: TRBJ2-1
V: TRBV7-3

CDR3: CASSYIGQNNEQFF
J: TRBJ2-1
V: TRBV5-1

CDR3: CASSFKVNTEAFF
J: TRBJ1-1
V: TRBV27

CDR3: CASSDQGPGNTIYF
J: TRBJ1-3
V: TRBV5-1

CDR3: CASSPGIQETQYF
J: TRBJ2-5
V: TRBV7-3

CDR3: CASSASHTGELFF
J: TRBJ2-2
V: TRBV6-5

CDR3: CASSLWVGTDTQYF
J: TRBJ2-3
V: TRBV7-9

CDR3: CASQGGPQHF
J: TRBJ1-5
V: TRBV5-1

CDR3: CASLQGPRSGNTIYF
J: TRBJ1-3
V: TRBV7-2

CDR3: CASSEAGVGQPQHF
J: TRBJ1-5
V: TRBV10-1

CDR3: CASSLGLQVSEQFF
J: TRBJ2-1
V: TRBV7-8

CDR3: CASSLETSGGETQYF
J: TRBJ2-5
V: TRBV7-8

CDR3: CASSPRVHGEKLFF
J: TRBJ1-4
V: TRBV5-1